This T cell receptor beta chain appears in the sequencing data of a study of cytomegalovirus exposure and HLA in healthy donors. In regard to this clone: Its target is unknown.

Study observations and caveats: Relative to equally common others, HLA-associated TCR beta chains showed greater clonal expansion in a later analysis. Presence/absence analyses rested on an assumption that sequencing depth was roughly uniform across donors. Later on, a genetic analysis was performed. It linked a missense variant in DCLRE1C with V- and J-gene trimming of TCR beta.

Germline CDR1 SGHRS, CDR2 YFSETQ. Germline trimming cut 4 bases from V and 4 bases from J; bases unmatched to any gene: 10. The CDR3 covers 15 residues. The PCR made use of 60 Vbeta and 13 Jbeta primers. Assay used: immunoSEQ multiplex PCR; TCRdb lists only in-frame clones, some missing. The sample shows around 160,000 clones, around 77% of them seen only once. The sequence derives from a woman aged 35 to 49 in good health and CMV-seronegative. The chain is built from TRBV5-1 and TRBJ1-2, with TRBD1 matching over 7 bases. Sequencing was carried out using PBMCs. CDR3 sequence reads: CASSPDAGGPYGYTF. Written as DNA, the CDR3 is TGCGCCAGCAGCCCGGACGCAGGGGGACCCTATGGCTACACCTTC.